Below are 23 T cell receptor beta chains sequenced from a single sample in a study of T-cell memory formation after mild COVID-19. TCRdb processed the 5' RACE reads anew with MiXCR; each CDR3 protein has one entry. The sample holds around 200,000 distinct CDR3 sequences, more than 15% seen once. Source material: PBMCs or a T cell subset sorted from them (not recorded which). Every receptor here comes from an adult woman who had mild COVID-19 (a few samples of this study predate the infection). Cell type and time point are not known.

This clonotype was recorded many times. For the CDR3, the DNA is TGTGCCAGCAGCCGAGCGGAGCTCTACAATGAGCAGTTCTTC. Translation: CASSRAELYNEQFF. V is TRBV7-9 and J is TRBJ2-1; weak D call: TRBD2 (5 bases). V was trimmed by 5 bases and J by 3 bases, leaving 11 bases between them. The CDR3 sequence is 14 residues long. Germline V gene lookup returns CDR1 SEHNR and CDR2 FQNEAQ (reference sequence). The full variable domain, with the rest looked up from reference TRBV7-9 and TRBJ2-1, is DTGVSQNPRHKITKRGQNVTFRCDPISEHNRLYWYRQTLGQGPEFLTYFQNEAQLEKSRLLSDRFSAERPKGSFSTLEIQRTEQGDSAMYLCASSRAELYNEQFFGPGTRLTVL.

This clonotype occurred a few times. The genes are TRBV6-2 or TRBV6-3 and TRBJ2-2, with 7 positions matching TRBD1. The junction had 7 bases not matched to a gene; V was cut back by 6 bases and J by 3 bases. In germline, CDR1 is MNHEY, CDR2 SVGEGT. The CDR3 covers 15 residues. This CDR3 reads CASRETGRDTGELFF. CDR3 DNA sequence: TGTGCCAGCAGAGAGACAGGGCGAGACACCGGGGAGCTGTTTTTT.

This clonotype has more than one count but fewer than ten. The chain links TRBV12-3 or TRBV12-4 to TRBJ1-1; perhaps TRBD1 as D (6 bases). Trimming took off 5 bases at V and 6 bases at J, with 13 bases between the two ends. There are 13 residues in the CDR3. DNA of the CDR3: TGTGCCAGCAGTGCAGGGGCCACTGCTGAAGCTTTCTTT. Protein: CASSAGATAEAFF.

This clonotype showed up just a few times. The chain links TRBV7-2 to TRBJ1-1, with a weak D call TRBD1 (5 bases). Trimming removed 2 bases from V and 1 base from J, with 17 bases in between. Per germline, CDR1 SGHTA and CDR2 FQGNSA. This CDR3 is 17 amino acids long. The CDR3 here is CASSLNQGRVGNTEAFF. In nucleotides, the CDR3 is TGTGCCAGCAGCTTAAATCAGGGCAGAGTGGGGAACACTGAAGCTTTCTTT.

This sequence joins TRBV12-3 or TRBV12-4 and TRBJ1-1; tentative D call: TRBD1 (6 bases). The ends were cut back, 5 bases at V and 4 bases at J, with 14 bases in the middle. The CDR3 runs 14 residues. CDR3 in DNA: TGTGCCAGCAGTAGAACAGGGATGGGCACTGAAGCTTTCTTT. This codes for CASSRTGMGTEAFF.

V gene TRBV12-3 or TRBV12-4 combines with J gene TRBJ2-1, with unresolved D. Trimming removed 6 bases at V and 5 bases at J, with 14 bases between. This CDR3 spans 14 amino acids. The CDR3 nucleotides read TGTGCCAGCAGCCAGAGACCTACCAACAATGAGCAGTTCTTC. Translating gives CASSQRPTNNEQFF.

This rearrangement joins TRBV5-1 to TRBJ2-7, with 9 bases matching TRBD1. There are 14 residues in the CDR3. Trimming at V came to 4 bases and at J to 3 bases, leaving 5 bases not matched to a gene. CDR1 and CDR2 (germline): SGHRS, YFSETQ. Here the CDR3 DNA reads TGCGCCAGCAGCATGGGACAGGGAAACTACGAGCAGTACTTC. This encodes CASSMGQGNYEQYF. The whole variable domain, remainder taken from reference TRBV5-1 and TRBJ2-7, is KAGVTQTPRYLIKTRGQQVTLSCSPISGHRSVSWYQQTPGQGLQFLFEYFSETQRNKGNFPGRFSGRQFSNSRSEMNVSTLELGDSALYLCASSMGQGNYEQYFGPGTRLTVT.

This clonotype was counted a few times. The chain carries TRBV20-1 and TRBJ2-1; TRBD2 agrees at 7 bases. Germline trimming cut 5 bases from V and 7 bases from J; bases unmatched to any gene: 14. Per the germline V gene, CDR1 is DFQATT and CDR2 is SNEGSKA (reference sequence). The CDR3 is 15 residues long. This CDR3 is CSARSLAAQRNEQFF. The CDR3 bases are TGCAGTGCTCGAAGTCTAGCGGCCCAACGGAATGAGCAGTTCTTC.

This clonotype turned up a few times. This sequence joins TRBV4-2 and TRBJ2-1; D is unresolved. This CDR3 comprises 15 residues. Deletions cut 1 base from V and 5 bases from J, with 12 bases between. Germline V gene lookup returns CDR1 LGHNA and CDR2 YNFKEQ. The CDR3 sequence is CASSQANHLHNEQFF. In DNA, the CDR3 is TGTGCCAGCAGCCAAGCGAACCACCTCCACAATGAGCAGTTCTTC.

This clonotype has more than one count but fewer than ten. This sequence joins TRBV5-1 and TRBJ2-7; D not certain. V lost 0 bases, J lost 4 bases, and 8 bases lay in between. Germline CDR1 SGHRS, CDR2 YFSETQ. The CDR3 has 13 residues. CDR3 amino acids: CASSLETGYEQYF. CDR3 nucleotides: TGCGCCAGCAGCTTGGAGACCGGATACGAGCAGTACTTC. Full variable domain (rest looked up from reference TRBV5-1 and TRBJ2-7): KAGVTQTPRYLIKTRGQQVTLSCSPISGHRSVSWYQQTPGQGLQFLFEYFSETQRNKGNFPGRFSGRQFSNSRSEMNVSTLELGDSALYLCASSLETGYEQYFGPGTRLTVT.

This clonotype has a handful of counts. This chain uses TRBV5-1 with TRBJ1-4; D is uncertain. The CDR3 is 14 amino acids. V was pared by 2 bases and J by 2 bases, with 7 bases between. Per germline, CDR1 SGHRS and CDR2 YFSETQ. CDR3 nucleotides: TGCGCCAGCAGCTTAGAGCCTACTAATGAAAAACTGTTTTTT. Protein product: CASSLEPTNEKLFF.

This clonotype came up a few times. The J gene is TRBJ2-1, the V gene TRBV20-1, with D tentatively TRBD2 (5 bases). V dropped 5 bases and J dropped 9 bases, with 11 bases sitting between them. Germline V CDR1 and CDR2: DFQATT, SNEGSKA (reference sequence). The CDR3 has 11 residues. CDR3 loop: CSAPLAFEQFF. The CDR3 coding sequence is TGCAGTGCTCCCCTAGCTTTTGAGCAGTTCTTC.

The chain uses TRBV7-2 and TRBJ1-1, with a possible D match to TRBD1 (6 bases). Germline CDR1 is SGHTA and CDR2 is FQGNSA. The CDR3 is made up of 16 amino acids. V was cut by 6 bases and J by 5 bases, with 22 bases left in between. The CDR3 DNA is TGTGCCAGCAGGTCGAGGGAAGGGGGAACGGGGACTGAAGCTTTCTTT. Protein sequence: CASRSREGGTGTEAFF.

The gene calls are TRBV7-8 and TRBJ2-7, with D possibly TRBD2 on 6 matching bases. V was pared by 5 bases and J by 1 base, with 18 bases between. The CDR3 spans 16 residues. Germline V gene sequence: CDR1 SGHVS, CDR2 FQNEAQ. CDR3 nucleotides: TGTGCCAGCAGCCGCTTATTCCCCGGGAGTTCCTACGAGCAGTACTTC. This translates into CASSRLFPGSSYEQYF.

The chain carries TRBV7-9 and TRBJ2-1, with unresolved D. V shed 1 base and J shed 8 bases, with 12 bases lying between them. The CDR3 totals 14 residues. Germline CDR1 and CDR2: SEHNR and FQNEAQ (reference sequence). The CDR3 spells CASSLDSSEDEQFF. CDR3 in DNA: TGTGCCAGCAGCTTAGACAGCTCTGAAGATGAGCAGTTCTTC.

This clonotype was seen a handful of times. The J gene is TRBJ1-2, the V gene TRBV7-9; 9 positions agree with TRBD1. The CDR3 extends over 14 amino acids. The V segment lost 5 bases and the J segment 6 bases; nucleotides outside the gene matches: 7. Germline values: CDR1 SEHNR, CDR2 FQNEAQ (reference sequence). Written as DNA, the CDR3 is TGTGCCAGCAGCATCGGGACAGGGACGGATGGCTACACCTTC. Protein: CASSIGTGTDGYTF.

This chain uses TRBV13 with TRBJ1-3; 7 bases agree with TRBD1. The V gene's germline CDR1 is PRHDT and CDR2 FYEKMQ (reference sequence). This CDR3 spans 15 amino acids. With 5 bases clipped from V and 4 bases from J, the junction kept 8 bases outside the gene matches. The CDR3 is CASSPETGSGNTIYF. For the CDR3, the DNA is TGTGCCAGCAGCCCAGAGACAGGGTCCGGAAACACCATATATTTT.

This clonotype was recorded once. The chain links TRBV29-1 to TRBJ1-1, with TRBD1 matching 7 bases. Germline V gives CDR1 SQVTM, CDR2 ANQGSEA. Trimming took 4 bases from V and 1 from J; bases not matched to a gene: 3. This CDR3 is 13 amino acids long. The DNA for the CDR3 is TGCAGCGTTGCCAGACAGGGGAACACTGAAGCTTTCTTT. This codes for CSVARQGNTEAFF.

This clonotype has only a few counts. The CDR3 reads CASSPGGVTNTEAFF. CDR3 DNA: TGCGCCAGCAGCCCGGGGGGGGTGACGAACACTGAAGCTTTCTTT. This chain links TRBV5-1 with TRBJ1-1; D is perhaps TRBD1 (5 bases). CDR1 and CDR2 from the germline V gene are SGHRS and YFSETQ. V was cut by 4 bases and J by 1 base, with 14 bases left in between. The CDR3 has 15 amino acids.

This clonotype was detected only a few times. This chain links TRBV27 with TRBJ2-1; D uncertain. The germline gives CDR1 MNHEY, CDR2 SMNVEV (reference sequence). This CDR3 is 14 amino acids long. The V end lost 7 bases, the J end lost 0 bases, and 10 bases lay between the germline ends. As DNA, the CDR3 is TGTGCCAGCAAAGGACGGAGCTCCTACAATGAGCAGTTCTTC. It translates to CASKGRSSYNEQFF.

This clonotype was found a few times. J is TRBJ2-1 and V is TRBV5-1, with D hard to call. The CDR3 runs to 15 residues. V was pared by 1 base and J by 8 bases, with 16 bases between. Germline V lookup: CDR1 SGHRS, CDR2 YFSETQ. The CDR3 reads CASSLSPMPGDEQFF. DNA of the CDR3: TGCGCCAGCAGCTTGAGTCCTATGCCCGGCGATGAGCAGTTCTTC.

This clonotype showed up just a few times. The V call is TRBV7-9, the J call TRBJ2-7; D not resolved. V shed 1 base and J shed 4 bases, with 11 bases lying between them. CDR1 is SEHNR and CDR2 is FQNEAQ in the germline V gene (reference sequence). CDR3 length equals 14 residues. CDR3 sequence (DNA): TGTGCCAGCAGCTTAGGAGGCAGTACGTACGAGCAGTACTTC. Protein: CASSLGGSTYEQYF.

This chain connects TRBV12-3 or TRBV12-4 to TRBJ1-2; D call uncertain. V was cut by 1 base and J by 4 bases, with 7 bases left in between. The CDR3 is 13 residues long. In DNA, the CDR3 is TGTGCCAGCAGTTTAGACTGGGGCTATGGCTACACCTTC. Its protein product is CASSLDWGYGYTF.